This TCR beta chain was recorded in a study of regulatory T cells in long-lasting Graves disease. Trimming at V came to 6 bases and at J to 4 bases, leaving 9 bases not matched to a gene. The CDR3 runs to 15 residues. The germline V gene has CDR1 MNHNS and CDR2 SASEGT. This clonotype was seen only a few times. What it binds is unknown. Time point of the sample: persistent/refractory GD, antithyroid drugs over 5 years with positive TRAb. PBMC RNA served as the TCR library source. Investigators prepared the TCR beta libraries by applying iRepertoire HTBI primers and Arm-PCR of CDR3 regions. TCRdb called the multiplex PCR reads again in MiXCR, with one record for every CDR3 protein. The top ten hold approximately 25% of the sample, which has 400,000 or so distinct CDR3 sequences, 23% seen once. Whole-study findings and limits: Tissue studied was limited to peripheral blood, excluding thyroid tissue.

The source was peripheral blood mononuclear cells (PBMCs), collected when the disease was refractory, from a patient treated with antithyroid drugs. The chain combines TRBV6-1 with TRBJ1-3, with TRBD1 matching 7 bases. This sequence was found in a female donor with Graves disease. The CDR3: CASSSDRVNGNTIYF. Written as DNA, the CDR3 is TGTGCCAGCAGCAGCGACAGGGTGAACGGAAACACCATATATTTT.